This is a list of T cell receptor beta chains from one sample in a study of shared clonotypes between healthy human individuals. The repertoire was sequenced with immunoSEQ multiplex PCR; TCRdb's copy has only in-frame clones and lacks some. This sample has 2.5 million or so clones, with more than 90% found just once. Input material: naive CD4+ T cells sorted from blood. Receptors were obtained from a man aged 18 to 29 in good health. CDR3s include the opening cysteine and the closing phenylalanine or tryptophan. Fields, in order: clone size, V gene, J gene, CDR3 protein. Clone size is shown for a subset of rows, as once, few, many or a class of expanded clone.

clone size: NA
V gene: TRBV6-6
J gene: TRBJ1-5
CDR3 protein: CASSYSAGRGNQPQHF

clone size: NA
V gene: TRBV2
J gene: TRBJ1-1
CDR3 protein: CASRLGAEAFF

clone size: NA
V gene: TRBV5-4
J gene: TRBJ2-4
CDR3 protein: CASSTDRATGYIQYF

clone size: once
V gene: TRBV11-3
J gene: TRBJ2-1
CDR3 protein: CASSLAGGSYNEQFF

clone size: NA
V gene: TRBV10-2
J gene: TRBJ2-5
CDR3 protein: CASSPASRQETQYF

clone size: few
V gene: TRBV30
J gene: TRBJ1-3
CDR3 protein: CAWSLQGGTHF

clone size: NA
V gene: TRBV2
J gene: TRBJ1-6
CDR3 protein: CASSVDSLSSNSPLHF

clone size: NA
V gene: TRBV11-2
J gene: TRBJ2-5
CDR3 protein: CASSYRAPTQETQYF

clone size: NA
V gene: TRBV21-1
J gene: TRBJ2-3
CDR3 protein: CASSKDFQGDTQYF

clone size: NA
V gene: TRBV7-2
J gene: TRBJ2-7
CDR3 protein: CASSSIEDRYFEQYF

clone size: NA
V gene: TRBV7-9
J gene: TRBJ2-5
CDR3 protein: CASSLSGTSGETQYF

clone size: NA
V gene: TRBV5-1
J gene: TRBJ2-5
CDR3 protein: CASSFGAQETQYF

clone size: NA
V gene: TRBV6-5
J gene: TRBJ2-1
CDR3 protein: CASSYSRTSWRNEQFF

clone size: NA
V gene: TRBV5-1
J gene: TRBJ1-1
CDR3 protein: CASSYPPGGMVNTEAFF

clone size: NA
V gene: TRBV19
J gene: TRBJ1-3
CDR3 protein: CASSIEAGVPGYF

clone size: NA
V gene: TRBV11-2
J gene: TRBJ2-7
CDR3 protein: CASSWRRSSYEQYF

clone size: NA
V gene: TRBV7-2
J gene: TRBJ1-6
CDR3 protein: CASSSRQASSYNSPLHF

clone size: NA
V gene: TRBV7-8
J gene: TRBJ1-3
CDR3 protein: CASSLAFPGGSNTIYF

clone size: NA
V gene: TRBV6-4
J gene: TRBJ2-7
CDR3 protein: CASRRLAGLSYEQYF

clone size: NA
V gene: TRBV12-5
J gene: TRBJ2-1
CDR3 protein: CASGLFAKTGEGDNEQFF

clone size: once
V gene: TRBV6-1
J gene: TRBJ2-7
CDR3 protein: CASSFYSTYEQYF

clone size: NA
V gene: TRBV6-1
J gene: TRBJ1-6
CDR3 protein: CASSEAPYSPSSYNSPLHF

clone size: NA
V gene: TRBV6-5
J gene: TRBJ2-7
CDR3 protein: CASRPGQEGSYEQYF

clone size: NA
V gene: TRBV12-2
J gene: TRBJ2-7
CDR3 protein: CASRLDPTPPTGFVYEQYF

clone size: NA
V gene: TRBV7-2
J gene: TRBJ2-7
CDR3 protein: CASSLRAGGGNEQYF

clone size: NA
V gene: TRBV19
J gene: TRBJ2-6
CDR3 protein: CASTPTGAGANVLTF

clone size: NA
V gene: TRBV9
J gene: TRBJ2-5
CDR3 protein: CASSSQGRREETQYF

clone size: NA
V gene: TRBV30
J gene: TRBJ2-7
CDR3 protein: CAWTSGSNEQYF

clone size: once
V gene: TRBV4-2
J gene: TRBJ1-3
CDR3 protein: CASSQAGVRDPGNTIYF

clone size: NA
V gene: TRBV11-2
J gene: TRBJ2-7
CDR3 protein: CASSLPSGSTYEQYF

clone size: NA
V gene: TRBV7-8
J gene: TRBJ1-1
CDR3 protein: CASRHRVNTEAFF

clone size: NA
V gene: TRBV5-4
J gene: TRBJ1-1
CDR3 protein: CASSLGESWRDTEAFF

clone size: NA
V gene: TRBV5-8
J gene: TRBJ2-7
CDR3 protein: CASSPRDPHPYEQYF

clone size: NA
V gene: TRBV5-1
J gene: TRBJ1-4
CDR3 protein: CASSPHMIGSGTSYEKLFF

clone size: NA
V gene: TRBV11-2
J gene: TRBJ2-5
CDR3 protein: CASSWGLAGGETQYF

clone size: once
V gene: TRBV10-3
J gene: TRBJ1-2
CDR3 protein: CAISLSGQGQYGYTF

clone size: NA
V gene: TRBV2
J gene: TRBJ1-4
CDR3 protein: CASSGRRAGTTNEKLFF

clone size: once
V gene: TRBV4-2
J gene: TRBJ1-4
CDR3 protein: CASSQDGSWLANEKLFF

clone size: once
V gene: TRBV5-4
J gene: TRBJ2-1
CDR3 protein: CASRVSGGSSYNEQFF

clone size: NA
V gene: TRBV19
J gene: TRBJ1-1
CDR3 protein: CASSMREVGTEAFF

clone size: NA
V gene: TRBV7-2
J gene: TRBJ1-3
CDR3 protein: CASSLLWGQTGNTIYF

clone size: NA
V gene: TRBV4-2
J gene: TRBJ2-7
CDR3 protein: CASSPLAGGREQYF

clone size: NA
V gene: TRBV7-9
J gene: TRBJ2-2
CDR3 protein: CASRRPMRNGELFF

clone size: once
V gene: TRBV7-2
J gene: TRBJ2-7
CDR3 protein: CASSLYSGVSYEQYF

clone size: NA
V gene: TRBV7-2
J gene: TRBJ2-3
CDR3 protein: CASSSYSTDTQYF

clone size: NA
V gene: TRBV18
J gene: TRBJ2-1
CDR3 protein: CASSSTGSNEQFF